This passage covers 29 T cell receptor beta chains from one sample sequenced in a study of identical twins. In TCRdb, the 5' RACE reads were re-called with MiXCR into one record per CDR3 protein. The sample shows approximately 230,000 distinct CDR3 sequences, 6.5% of them seen only once. The sample also formed part of further work on T cells expressing NK-cell markers.

Sequenced material: CD8+ T cells sorted from blood. All receptors come from a woman younger than 35 in good health.

This clonotype was seen at least ten times. The V and J genes are TRBV7-9 and TRBJ2-1; 8 nucleotides match TRBD2. V lost 3 bases, J lost 2 bases, and 6 bases stayed unmatched. There are 16 residues in the CDR3. Germline V gene data show CDR1 as SEHNR and CDR2 as FQNEAQ (reference sequence). The CDR3 sequence is CASSFPREAAYNEQFF. The CDR3 bases are TGTGCCAGCAGCTTCCCGCGGGAGGCGGCCTACAATGAGCAGTTCTTC.

This clonotype was counted a few times. The V call is TRBV9, the J call TRBJ1-2; D gene uncertain. Germline V gene lookup returns CDR1 SGDLS and CDR2 YYNGEE. V lost 3 bases, J lost 5 bases, and 8 bases lay in between. This CDR3 spans 12 amino acids. The CDR3 region is CASSAGYYGYTF. DNA of the CDR3: TGTGCCAGCAGCGCAGGTTATTATGGCTACACCTTC.

This chain links TRBV9 with TRBJ2-7, with 9 bases fitting TRBD2. Germline CDR1 SGDLS, CDR2 YYNGEE. V dropped 0 bases and J dropped 3; count of bases not matched to a gene: 1. This CDR3 is built from 14 residues. The CDR3 here is CASSVGGGDYEQYF. The CDR3 nucleotides read TGTGCCAGCAGCGTAGGCGGGGGGGACTACGAGCAGTACTTC. The full variable domain, with the rest looked up from reference TRBV9 and TRBJ2-7, is DSGVTQTPKHLITATGQRVTLRCSPRSGDLSVYWYQQSLDQGLQFLIQYYNGEERAKGNILERFSAQQFPDLHSELNLSSLELGDSALYFCASSVGGGDYEQYFGPGTRLTVT.

The V gene is TRBV5-6, the J gene TRBJ2-3, with a possible D match to TRBD1 (6 bases). The CDR3 covers 15 residues. V was clipped by 1 base and J by 2 bases, with 11 bases between them. Germline values: CDR1 SGHDT, CDR2 YYEEEE. This CDR3 is CASSLRRGFTDTQYF. The CDR3 DNA reads as TGTGCCAGCAGCTTGCGAAGGGGGTTCACAGATACGCAGTATTTT.

This sequence joins TRBV5-8 and TRBJ2-2; the D call may be TRBD1 or TRBD2 (6 bases each). Looked up from germline, CDR1 is SGHTS and CDR2 is YDEGEE. The CDR3 is made up of 15 amino acids. V shed 4 bases and J shed 6 bases, with 16 bases lying between them. CDR3 sequence: CASSRGPTSSGELFF. In nucleotides, the CDR3 is TGTGCCAGCAGCCGGGGGCCTACTAGTTCCGGGGAGCTGTTTTTT. Complete variable domain (other parts from reference TRBV5-8 and TRBJ2-2): EAGVTQSPTHLIKTRGQQATLRCSPISGHTSVYWYQQALGLGLQFLLWYDEGEERNRGNFPPRFSGRQFPNYSSELNVNALELEDSALYLCASSRGPTSSGELFFGEGSRLTVL.

There are many counts of this clonotype. The chain links TRBV29-1 to TRBJ2-1; no clear D gene. Germline V CDR1 and CDR2: SQVTM, ANQGSEA. The CDR3 sequence is 12 residues long. Trimming pared 0 bases from V and 3 bases from J, leaving 3 bases between. As DNA, the CDR3 is TGCAGCGTTGAAGACTACTACAATGAGCAGTTCTTC. Translating it yields CSVEDYYNEQFF.

This clonotype was recorded many times. This sequence joins TRBV10-1 and TRBJ2-2; D perhaps matches TRBD1 (6 bases). Germline V gene sequence: CDR1 WNHNN, CDR2 SYGVQD (reference sequence). The CDR3 totals 15 residues. Trimming removed 8 bases at V and 6 bases at J, with 19 bases between. Here the CDR3 reads CASASTGKGAGELFF. CDR3 sequence (DNA): TGCGCCAGCGCCTCTACAGGGAAAGGGGCCGGGGAGCTGTTTTTT.

The rearrangement links TRBV19 to TRBJ2-2; D possibly corresponds to TRBD2 (7 bases). Trimming left V 7 bases short and J 5 bases short, with 14 bases between. Germline V gives CDR1 LNHDA, CDR2 SQIVND (reference sequence). The CDR3 contains 14 residues. CDR3 amino acids: CASKGEGRTGELFF. The CDR3 nucleotides read TGTGCCAGTAAGGGGGAGGGACGGACCGGGGAGCTGTTTTTT.

The rearrangement uses TRBV29-1 and TRBJ1-2; maybe TRBD1 (6 bases). The germline CDR1 and CDR2 sequences are SQVTM and ANQGSEA. Trimming shortened V by 4 bases and J by 5 bases, and 11 bases separated the two germline ends. This CDR3 contains 12 residues. CDR3 in amino acids: CSVGAGAYGYTF. CDR3 DNA sequence: TGCAGCGTTGGGGCAGGGGCTTATGGCTACACCTTC. Together with reference TRBV29-1 and TRBJ1-2, the CDR3 gives the full variable domain: SAVISQKPSRDICQRGTSLTIQCQVDSQVTMMFWYRQQPGQSLTLIATANQGSEATYESGFVIDKFPISRPNLTFSTLTVSNMSPEDSSIYLCSVGAGAYGYTFGSGTRLTVV.

V and J are TRBV6-1 and TRBJ2-1, with 13 bases matching TRBD2. Germline lookup yields CDR1 MNHNS and CDR2 SASEGT. Germline trimming cut 4 bases from V and 8 bases from J; bases unmatched to any gene: 5. CDR3 length equals 15 residues. CDR3 sequence (DNA): TGTGCCAGCAGTGCCGGGACTAGCGGGACCTATGAGCAGTTCTTC. It encodes CASSAGTSGTYEQFF.

This clonotype was counted at least ten times. This sequence joins TRBV6-5 and TRBJ2-3; 7 nucleotides line up with TRBD1. Germline CDR1 reads MNHEY; CDR2 reads SVGAGI. The CDR3 is 15 amino acids. The J segment lost 1 base and the V segment lost 4 bases, leaving 5 bases of the junction unmatched. The CDR3 DNA reads as TGTGCCAGCAGTTTCACAGGGGAAGGCACAGATACGCAGTATTTT. This codes for CASSFTGEGTDTQYF.

The table lists this clonotype with a few counts. This chain uses TRBV6-6 with TRBJ2-1, with D perhaps TRBD1 or TRBD2 (5 bases each). Trimming left V 0 bases short and J 14 bases short, with 8 bases between. This CDR3 has 11 amino acids. Germline lookup yields CDR1 MNHNY and CDR2 SVGAGI (reference sequence). The CDR3 region has the DNA TGTGCCAGCAGTTACTCGGGGACCAAGTTCTTC. This gives the protein CASSYSGTKFF.

This clonotype was recorded a few times. The chain recombines TRBV7-2 with TRBJ2-7; D is undetermined. Trimming shortened V by 3 bases and J by 0 bases, and 9 bases separated the two germline ends. CDR1 is SGHTA, CDR2 FQGNSA, per germline. CDR3 length: 14 amino acids. The CDR3 sequence is CASSFPGFSYEQYF. The CDR3 nucleotides read TGTGCCAGCAGCTTCCCGGGTTTCTCCTACGAGCAGTACTTC.

The gene calls are TRBV5-5 and TRBJ1-6, with D unclear. This CDR3 is 13 amino acids long. Germline CDR1 is SGHKS and CDR2 is YYEKEE (reference sequence). Trimming cost V 2 bases and J 10 bases, with 10 bases left between them. Here the CDR3 DNA reads TGTGCCAGCAGCTTAGGAGTTAGCTCACCCCTCCACTTT. Protein: CASSLGVSSPLHF.

By share, this clonotype counts as medium-sized (0.01 to 0.1%). The chain carries TRBV11-2 and TRBJ2-3, with D possibly called TRBD1 or TRBD2 (6 bases each). The germline CDR1 and CDR2 sequences are SGHAT and FQNNGV. Trimming pared 6 bases from V and 0 bases from J, leaving 16 bases between. This CDR3 is built from 16 residues. This chain's CDR3 is CASSPSGDSSTDTQYF. The CDR3 region has the DNA TGTGCCAGCAGTCCCTCAGGGGACTCTAGCACAGATACGCAGTATTTT. The full variable domain, with the rest looked up from reference TRBV11-2 and TRBJ2-3, is EAGVAQSPRYKIIEKRQSVAFWCNPISGHATLYWYQQILGQGPKLLIQFQNNGVVDDSQLPKDRFSAERLKGVDSTLKIQPAKLEDSAVYLCASSPSGDSSTDTQYFGPGTRLTVL.

The V call is TRBV27, the J call TRBJ1-5; D not resolved. Germline CDR1 and CDR2: MNHEY and SMNVEV (reference sequence). The CDR3 totals 15 residues. V was trimmed by 1 base and J by 0 bases, leaving 7 bases between them. The CDR3 DNA reads as TGTGCCAGCAGTTTATTCAAGTCTAGCAATCAGCCCCAGCATTTT. Protein: CASSLFKSSNQPQHF.

This clonotype was counted only a few times. The V call is TRBV20-1, the J call TRBJ2-5, with D unclear. The V end lost 3 bases, the J end lost 4 bases, and 6 bases lay between the germline ends. Germline V CDR1 and CDR2: DFQATT, SNEGSKA (reference sequence). The CDR3 length is 11 residues. The CDR3 DNA is TGCAGTGCTAGGGGATCAGAGACCCAGTACTTC. Protein: CSARGSETQYF.

This clonotype was observed a few times. The chain joins TRBV29-1 to TRBJ2-5, with no clear D. The CDR3 consists of 12 residues. Germline CDR1 is SQVTM and CDR2 is ANQGSEA. The ends were cut back, 3 bases at V and 4 bases at J, with 9 bases in the middle. In DNA form, the CDR3 reads TGCAGCGTTGAGGGTTTACGAGAGACCCAGTACTTC. Translated: CSVEGLRETQYF. Together with reference TRBV29-1 and TRBJ2-5, the CDR3 gives the full variable domain: SAVISQKPSRDICQRGTSLTIQCQVDSQVTMMFWYRQQPGQSLTLIATANQGSEATYESGFVIDKFPISRPNLTFSTLTVSNMSPEDSSIYLCSVEGLRETQYFGPGTRLLVL.

This clonotype was seen a few times. This chain links TRBV25-1 with TRBJ2-7; a possible D gene is TRBD1 (7 bases). The CDR3 is made up of 15 amino acids. Germline CDR1 MGHDK, CDR2 SYGVNS. Trimming took off 0 bases at V and 5 bases at J, with 14 bases between the two ends. CDR3 sequence reads: CASSEYRDREDEQYF. The CDR3 nucleotides read TGTGCCAGCAGTGAATACCGAGACAGGGAGGACGAGCAGTACTTC.

The table lists this clonotype with a few counts. This rearrangement joins TRBV6-4 to TRBJ2-5; TRBD2 aligns across 7 bases. The germline gives CDR1 MRHNA, CDR2 SNTAGT. CDR3 length: 15 amino acids. Germline trimming cut 6 bases from V and 4 bases from J; bases unmatched to any gene: 11. The CDR3 reads CASSPLATSRETQYF. CDR3 DNA sequence: TGTGCCAGCAGCCCCCTTGCGACTAGCCGAGAGACCCAGTACTTC.

This clonotype has more than one count but fewer than ten. The CDR3 loop is CASSFYSGQGDSEAFF. CDR3 in DNA: TGTGCCAGCAGCTTTTACTCGGGACAGGGAGACTCTGAAGCTTTCTTT. The chain employs TRBV11-2 and TRBJ1-1; 9 positions match TRBD1. The length of the CDR3 is 16 residues. The ends lost 3 bases at V and 6 bases at J; junction bases unmatched: 11. Per germline, CDR1 SGHAT and CDR2 FQNNGV.

The chain combines TRBV19 with TRBJ1-4, with D perhaps matching TRBD1 (5 bases). Germline V gene data show CDR1 as LNHDA and CDR2 as SQIVND (reference sequence). The ends were cut back, 7 bases at V and 0 bases at J, with 9 bases in the middle. This CDR3 contains 14 residues. CDR3 residues: CASTGWATNEKLFF. The CDR3 region has the DNA TGTGCCAGTACAGGGTGGGCAACTAATGAAAAACTGTTTTTT. The variable domain in full, completed from reference TRBV19 and TRBJ1-4, reads DGGITQSPKYLFRKEGQNVTLSCEQNLNHDAMYWYRQDPGQGLRLIYYSQIVNDFQKGDIAEGYSVSREKKESFPLTVTSAQKNPTAFYLCASTGWATNEKLFFGSGTQLSVL.

This clonotype was observed a handful of times. The chain links TRBV6-2 or TRBV6-3 to TRBJ2-2; the D gene is possibly TRBD2 (6 bases). Trimming cost V 2 bases and J 1 base, with 11 bases left between them. Germline V gene sequence: CDR1 MNHEY, CDR2 SVGEGT. CDR3 size: 16 residues. The CDR3 reads CASSYGDSGNTGELFF. CDR3 sequence (DNA): TGTGCCAGCAGTTACGGGGATAGCGGGAACACCGGGGAGCTGTTTTTT.

This clonotype appeared many times. The gene calls are TRBV3-1 and TRBJ1-4, with D possibly TRBD1 on 5 matching bases. The CDR3 has 14 amino acids. The V and J ends lost 6 bases and 8 bases respectively, with 16 bases between them. Germline V gives CDR1 LGHDT, CDR2 YNNKEL (reference sequence). The CDR3 loop is CASSPGRVDEKLFF. The CDR3 DNA follows: TGTGCCAGCAGTCCAGGCAGGGTAGACGAAAAACTGTTTTTT. Combining the CDR3 with reference TRBV3-1 and TRBJ1-4 gives the whole variable domain DTAVSQTPKYLVTQMGNDKSIKCEQNLGHDTMYWYKQDSKKFLKIMFSYNNKELIINETVPNRFSPKSPDKAHLNLHINSLELGDSAVYFCASSPGRVDEKLFFGSGTQLSVL.

This clonotype was counted at least ten times. V gene TRBV20-1 combines with J gene TRBJ2-2; 7 bases match TRBD1. The CDR3 spans 16 residues. Trimming removed 0 bases from V and 3 bases from J; junction bases left unmatched: 7. The V gene's germline CDR1 is DFQATT and CDR2 SNEGSKA (reference sequence). Here the CDR3 reads CSARDSDRDHTGELFF. CDR3 bases: TGCAGTGCTAGAGATTCCGACAGGGATCACACCGGGGAGCTGTTTTTT.

The chain couples TRBV6-1 to TRBJ1-1, with D possibly matching TRBD1 (5 bases). V dropped 6 bases and J dropped 4 bases, with 21 bases sitting between them. This CDR3 spans 16 amino acids. CDR1 MNHNS and CDR2 SASEGT come from the germline V gene. The CDR3 sequence is CASSAVRGVLGTEAFF. Here the CDR3 DNA reads TGTGCCAGCAGCGCGGTGAGGGGCGTACTGGGCACTGAAGCTTTCTTT.

Many counts were recorded for this clonotype. The V gene is TRBV5-1, the J gene TRBJ2-7; D is perhaps TRBD1 or TRBD2 (5 bases each). The CDR3 has 15 residues. The V and J ends lost 2 bases and 2 bases respectively, with 14 bases between them. CDR1 and CDR2 from the germline V gene are SGHRS and YFSETQ. In DNA, the CDR3 is TGCGCCAGCAGCTTTAGTGGGGGAACGGCCTACGAGCAGTACTTC. Translating gives CASSFSGGTAYEQYF.

The sample holds a few counts of this clonotype. This chain uses TRBV5-5 with TRBJ2-3; a possible D gene is TRBD2 (6 bases). Trimming shortened V by 4 bases and J by 2 bases, and 17 bases separated the two germline ends. The CDR3 length is 16 residues. CDR1 and CDR2 from the germline V gene are SGHKS and YYEKEE (reference sequence). This CDR3 reads CASSPLWGTLTDTQYF. The CDR3 nucleotides read TGTGCCAGCAGCCCGTTGTGGGGGACTCTCACAGATACGCAGTATTTT.

This clonotype was counted many times. The chain combines TRBV9 with TRBJ2-2, with no clear D. CDR1 is SGDLS and CDR2 is YYNGEE in the germline V gene. The CDR3 runs 15 residues. V was trimmed by 0 bases and J by 2 bases, leaving 8 bases between them. CDR3 bases: TGTGCCAGCAGCGTAGTTTACTCAAACACCGGGGAGCTGTTTTTT. Its translation: CASSVVYSNTGELFF. Combining the CDR3 with reference TRBV9 and TRBJ2-2 gives the whole variable domain DSGVTQTPKHLITATGQRVTLRCSPRSGDLSVYWYQQSLDQGLQFLIQYYNGEERAKGNILERFSAQQFPDLHSELNLSSLELGDSALYFCASSVVYSNTGELFFGEGSRLTVL.